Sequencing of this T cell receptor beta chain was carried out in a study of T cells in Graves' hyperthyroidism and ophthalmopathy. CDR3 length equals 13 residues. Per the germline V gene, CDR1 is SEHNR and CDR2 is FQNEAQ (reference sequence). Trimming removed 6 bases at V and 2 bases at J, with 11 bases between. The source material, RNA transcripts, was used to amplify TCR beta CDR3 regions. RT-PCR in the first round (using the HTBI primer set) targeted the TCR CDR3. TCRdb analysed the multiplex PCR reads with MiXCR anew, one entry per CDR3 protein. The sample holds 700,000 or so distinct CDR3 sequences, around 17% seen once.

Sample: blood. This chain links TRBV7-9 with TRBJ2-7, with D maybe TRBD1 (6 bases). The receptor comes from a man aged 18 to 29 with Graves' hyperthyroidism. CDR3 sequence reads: CASRPEGAYEQYF. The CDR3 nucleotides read TGTGCCAGCAGACCAGAGGGGGCCTACGAGCAGTACTTC.